These 13 T cell receptor beta chains were sequenced from one sample in a study of blood T cell repertoires in COVID-19. Profiling relied on immunoSEQ multiplex PCR, and the TCRdb table lists in-frame clones only, not all of them. The sample includes approximately 210,000 clones, 75% to 85% of them seen just once. Sequenced sample: PBMCs or T cells enriched from blood (not recorded which). The receptors shown here come from a man aged 30-40 years with acute COVID-19.

The chain couples TRBV7-3 to TRBJ2-3, with 11 bases that match TRBD2. V trimming: 4 bases; J trimming: 4 bases; junction bases outside the gene matches: 10. The CDR3 length is 17 residues. Germline loops: CDR1 SGHTA, CDR2 FQGTGA. The CDR3 loop reads CASSSASGGPRADTQYF. The CDR3 DNA reads as TGTGCCAGCAGCTCAGCTAGCGGGGGGCCAAGGGCAGATACGCAGTATTTT.

The rearrangement joins TRBV18 to TRBJ2-5, with 7 nucleotides matching TRBD1. With 3 bases clipped from V and 4 bases from J, the junction kept 5 bases outside the gene matches. The CDR3 is made up of 14 amino acids. In germline, CDR1 is KGHSH, CDR2 LQKENI. The CDR3 region is CASSPGTARETQYF. CDR3 DNA: TGTGCCAGCTCACCGGGGACAGCGAGAGAGACCCAGTACTTC.

The rearrangement joins TRBV27 to TRBJ2-1, with 10 bases identical to TRBD1. This CDR3 comprises 15 residues. Germline CDR1 reads MNHEY; CDR2 reads SMNVEV (reference sequence). V was pared by 6 bases and J by 2 bases, with 4 bases of the junction left unmatched. CDR3 DNA: TGTGCCAGCAGGATGACAGGGGGCCCCTACAATGAGCAGTTCTTC. Its translation: CASRMTGGPYNEQFF.

The rearrangement links TRBV6-5 to TRBJ1-2; D remains unclear. The CDR3 contains 15 residues. V dropped 1 base and J dropped 1 base, with 10 bases sitting between them. The germline CDR1 and CDR2 sequences are MNHEY and SVGAGI. CDR3 amino acids: CASSYYPTFNYGYTF. In DNA form, the CDR3 reads TGTGCCAGCAGTTACTACCCGACATTTAACTATGGCTACACCTTC.

The rearrangement joins TRBV12-3 or TRBV12-4 to TRBJ1-1; D gene uncertain. The CDR3 runs 13 residues. Trimming took off 5 bases at V and 7 bases at J, with 14 bases between the two ends. The CDR3 region has the DNA TGTGCCAGCAGTCCTAATACGCGGTATGAAGCTTTCTTT. This sequence encodes CASSPNTRYEAFF.

The V gene is TRBV19, the J gene TRBJ1-3, with 7 bases fitting TRBD1. After removal of 6 bases from V and 0 bases from J, the junction contained 14 bases not matched to a gene. Germline CDR1 reads LNHDA; CDR2 reads SQIVND (reference sequence). CDR3 length: 18 residues. CDR3 protein: CASSLGDRILSSGNTIYF. Here the CDR3 DNA reads TGTGCCAGTAGCCTCGGGGACAGAATACTTTCCTCTGGAAACACCATATATTTT.

The sample holds one count of this clone. The rearrangement uses TRBV28 and TRBJ2-2; weak D call: TRBD2 (6 bases). This CDR3 spans 12 amino acids. Germline V gene sequence: CDR1 MDHEN, CDR2 SYDVKM. Trimming stripped 10 bases from V and 1 base from J, with 7 bases between. This chain's CDR3 is CATGGNTGELFF. In DNA form, the CDR3 reads TGTGCCACCGGGGGGAACACCGGGGAGCTGTTTTTT.

In its sample, this clone was seen once. J is TRBJ2-1 and V is TRBV5-1; 13 bases are shared with TRBD2. The length of the CDR3 is 17 residues. V lost 4 bases and J lost 3; bases outside the gene matches: 7. Looked up from germline, CDR1 is SGHRS and CDR2 is YFSETQ. CDR3 in amino acids: CASSGGLAGAGYNEQFF. CDR3 bases: TGCGCCAGCAGCGGAGGACTAGCGGGGGCCGGCTACAATGAGCAGTTCTTC.

Many counts were recorded for this clone. CDR3 protein: CASSDSGFRTGDEPQHF. The CDR3, as DNA: TGTGCCAGCAGTGATTCGGGGTTTCGGACAGGGGACGAGCCCCAGCATTTT. The genes are TRBV2 and TRBJ1-5, with 9 bases identical to TRBD1. The CDR3 runs to 17 residues. Germline V gives CDR1 SNHLY, CDR2 FYNNEI. With V trimmed by 3 bases and J by 8 bases, 14 bases remained unmatched.

V usage is TRBV5-4 and J usage is TRBJ1-1; 7 bases align to TRBD1. With 5 bases clipped from V and 5 bases from J, the junction kept 3 bases outside the gene matches. Per the germline V gene, CDR1 is SGHNT and CDR2 is YYREEE (reference sequence). The CDR3 is 12 amino acids. This CDR3 is CASRTGQTEAFF. For the CDR3, the DNA is TGTGCCAGCAGGACAGGGCAGACTGAAGCTTTCTTT.

The V gene is TRBV5-1, the J gene TRBJ1-2; 7 nucleotides align to TRBD1. This CDR3 spans 14 amino acids. The V gene end was trimmed by 4 bases and the J gene end by 5 bases; junction bases not matched to a gene: 8. Germline V gives CDR1 SGHRS, CDR2 YFSETQ. The CDR3 nucleotides are TGCGCCAGCAGCCAGCAGGGGGACACATATGGCTACACCTTC. Protein: CASSQQGDTYGYTF.

The chain employs TRBV18 and TRBJ1-2, with D possibly TRBD1 on 5 matching bases. The CDR3 has 13 residues. V gave up 6 bases and J gave up 6 bases, with 14 bases separating them. Germline CDR1 is KGHSH and CDR2 is LQKENI. The CDR3 nucleotides read TGTGCCAGCTCCCCCCGGGGGAGAGATGGCTACACCTTC. Protein sequence: CASSPRGRDGYTF.

The rearrangement uses TRBV5-5 and TRBJ1-1, with D possibly TRBD1 on 6 matching bases. The CDR3 has 14 residues. Trimming cost V 3 bases and J 3 bases, with 12 bases left between them. The V gene's germline CDR1 is SGHKS and CDR2 YYEKEE (reference sequence). The CDR3 nucleotides are TGTGCCAGCAGCTCCCTCGACAGGCACACTGAAGCTTTCTTT. It is translated as CASSSLDRHTEAFF.